The 18 T cell receptor beta chains below all came from one sample that was sequenced in a study of molecular identifiers for immune sequencing clone quantification. TCRdb passed the PCR reads through MiXCR, listing each CDR3 protein once. This table has some 580,000 distinct CDR3 sequences, roughly 27% appearing once. Sequencing used naive CD8+ T cells from blood, with Jurkat cell RNA spiked in. Noted subset: FACS-sorted CD8+CD4-CCR7+CD45RA+ naive T cells. The receptors derive from a human donor in good health. Some libraries in this study had Jurkat cell RNA spiked in.

This clonotype was seen only a few times. This chain joins TRBV20-1 and TRBJ1-1; D remains unclear. The CDR3 length is 11 residues. Between the trimmed V and J ends, which lost 5 bases and 6 bases, there was a span of 10 bases. CDR1 and CDR2 from the germline V gene are DFQATT and SNEGSKA (reference sequence). CDR3 sequence: CSALQWAEAFF. CDR3 nucleotide sequence: TGCAGTGCTCTTCAGTGGGCTGAAGCTTTCTTT.

This chain uses TRBV7-9 with TRBJ1-4; D not certain. With 5 bases removed from V and 7 bases from J, the gap between germline ends came to 17 bases. This CDR3 spans 15 amino acids. Germline values: CDR1 SEHNR, CDR2 FQNEAQ (reference sequence). The CDR3 DNA reads as TGTGCCAGCAGCCCCAGCGGCCCAGAGAGTGAAAAACTGTTTTTT. As protein: CASSPSGPESEKLFF.

Note on this clonotype: A read error is possible here, since a much larger clone lies one base away. The V call is TRBV20-1, the J call TRBJ2-7, with a tentative D call TRBD2 (5 bases). There are 16 residues in the CDR3. In germline, CDR1 is DFQATT, CDR2 SNEGSKA (reference sequence). The ends were cut back, 1 base at V and 2 bases at J, with 18 bases in the middle. CDR3 bases: TGCAGTGCTAGAGCCCTAATACTAGTGGTCACCTACGAGCAGTACTTC. As protein: CSARALILVVTYEQYF.

In this sample, this clonotype turned up many times. V usage is TRBV5-4 and J usage is TRBJ2-7; D possibly matches TRBD1 or TRBD2 (6 bases each). Germline V gene sequence: CDR1 SGHNT, CDR2 YYREEE (reference sequence). V was shortened by 6 bases and J by 4 bases, with 17 bases between the two germline ends. The CDR3 runs to 14 residues. CDR3 sequence: CASTEWGAAYEQYF. In DNA, the CDR3 is TGTGCCAGCACCGAATGGGGGGCCGCTTACGAGCAGTACTTC.

This clonotype was observed at least ten times. The V gene is TRBV9, the J gene TRBJ1-4; D is unresolved. Per the germline V gene, CDR1 is SGDLS and CDR2 is YYNGEE. V shed 7 bases and J shed 1 base, with 14 bases lying between them. The CDR3 is 15 residues long. CDR3 in amino acids: CASSPTGKTNEKLFF. The CDR3 DNA follows: TGTGCCAGCTCCCCTACCGGGAAAACTAATGAAAAACTGTTTTTT.

This clonotype was seen only a few times. The rearrangement links TRBV12-3 or TRBV12-4 to TRBJ1-2, with unresolved D. The CDR3 runs 15 residues. Trimming removed 3 bases from V and 4 bases from J, with 15 bases in between. CDR3 in amino acids: CASSFGLSTSYGYTF. CDR3 sequence (DNA): TGTGCCAGCAGTTTTGGGTTGTCGACGAGCTATGGCTACACCTTC.

There are many counts of this clonotype. The chain combines TRBV28 with TRBJ2-7; no clear D. Germline V gives CDR1 MDHEN, CDR2 SYDVKM. Trimming shortened V by 1 base and J by 5 bases, and 9 bases separated the two germline ends. The CDR3 spans 13 residues. The CDR3: CASSLSVSDEQYF. The CDR3 region has the DNA TGTGCCAGCAGTTTATCGGTGTCGGACGAGCAGTACTTC.

The V call is TRBV11-2, the J call TRBJ1-2; D gene uncertain. Germline V gene lookup returns CDR1 SGHAT and CDR2 FQNNGV. V was clipped by 1 base and J by 0 bases, with 9 bases between them. The length of the CDR3 is 15 residues. For the CDR3, the DNA is TGTGCCAGCAGCTTAGGTCCCAGGCCTAACTATGGCTACACCTTC. Translated: CASSLGPRPNYGYTF. Using reference TRBV11-2 and TRBJ1-2 for the parts outside the CDR3, the full variable domain is EAGVAQSPRYKIIEKRQSVAFWCNPISGHATLYWYQQILGQGPKLLIQFQNNGVVDDSQLPKDRFSAERLKGVDSTLKIQPAKLEDSAVYLCASSLGPRPNYGYTFGSGTRLTVV.

The chain is built from TRBV11-3 and TRBJ1-1; D not resolved. Germline assignment: CDR1 SGHNT and CDR2 YENEEA. The CDR3 covers 13 residues. V lost 3 bases and J lost 1, with 6 bases in between. As DNA, the CDR3 is TGTGCCAGCAGCTTCACACCGAACACTGAAGCTTTCTTT. This sequence encodes CASSFTPNTEAFF.

As regards this clonotype: A much more abundant neighbour one base away suggests this may be a read error. This chain joins TRBV28 and TRBJ1-5; D is undetermined. The CDR3 is 13 residues long. Germline values: CDR1 MDHEN, CDR2 SYDVKM. V was shortened by 5 bases and J by 9 bases, with 14 bases between the two germline ends. DNA for the CDR3: TGTGCCAGCAGTGACGTAGTGGGTCTGCCCCAGCATTTT. This sequence encodes CASSDVVGLPQHF.

There are a few counts of this clonotype. This sequence joins TRBV10-1 and TRBJ1-4; D is unclear. The V end was cut by 2 bases, the J end by 8 bases, with 9 bases between. This CDR3 is built from 13 residues. In germline, CDR1 is WNHNN, CDR2 SYGVQD (reference sequence). The CDR3 is CASSEGLGEKLFF. In DNA, the CDR3 is TGCGCCAGCAGTGAGGGCCTGGGGGAAAAACTGTTTTTT.

This clonotype was seen repeatedly, ten times or more. J is TRBJ2-7 and V is TRBV12-3 or TRBV12-4; 9 nucleotides align to TRBD2. The CDR3 has 12 residues. V lost 6 bases, J lost 4 bases, and 1 base stayed unmatched. In DNA form, the CDR3 reads TGTGCCAGCAGCGCGGGGGGGTACGAGCAGTACTTC. Its translation: CASSAGGYEQYF.

This clonotype was seen repeatedly, ten times or more. J is TRBJ2-5 and V is TRBV5-1; D tentatively reads TRBD1 or TRBD2 (5 bases each). V lost 5 bases, J lost 2 bases, and 10 bases lay in between. In germline, CDR1 is SGHRS, CDR2 YFSETQ. This CDR3 contains 13 residues. Here the CDR3 DNA reads TGCGCCAGCAGTCTGGGGGATCAAGAGACCCAGTACTTC. Its translation is CASSLGDQETQYF.

This clonotype was seen at least ten times. The rearrangement joins TRBV27 to TRBJ2-3; the D is unclear. The CDR3 totals 12 residues. Trimming removed 6 bases at V and 3 bases at J, with 7 bases between. Germline V gene lookup returns CDR1 MNHEY and CDR2 SMNVEV (reference sequence). The CDR3 DNA follows: TGTGCCAGCAGCGCAATTACAGATACGCAGTATTTT. Protein product: CASSAITDTQYF.

This clonotype has just a few counts. The CDR3 here is CATSFSGTRDTGELFF. In nucleotides, the CDR3 is TGTGCCACCTCATTTTCCGGGACTAGGGACACCGGGGAGCTGTTTTTT. The chain links TRBV6-2 or TRBV6-3 to TRBJ2-2; 8 nucleotides agree with TRBD2. The CDR3 consists of 16 residues. V shed 10 bases, J shed 3 bases, and the junction held 13 bases outside the gene matches. Germline CDR1 and CDR2: MNHEY and SVGEGT.

This clonotype was seen at least ten times. V is TRBV4-3 and J is TRBJ2-6, with a weak D call TRBD1 (6 bases). With 5 bases removed from V and 4 bases from J, the gap between germline ends came to 12 bases. CDR3 length: 15 residues. CDR1 is LGHNA, CDR2 YSLEER, per germline. CDR3 residues: CASSAQGTGANVLTF. CDR3 coding DNA: TGCGCCAGCAGCGCGCAGGGGACGGGGGCCAACGTCCTGACTTTC.

In the case of this clonotype: A much bigger clone sits one base away, suggesting this may be a read error. This chain uses TRBV7-6 with TRBJ2-2, with 7 positions matching TRBD2. CDR1 and CDR2 from the germline V gene are SGHVS and FNYEAQ. This CDR3 spans 13 amino acids. Germline trimming cut 3 bases from V and 6 bases from J; bases unmatched to any gene: 1. CDR3 protein: CASSFGLAGELFF. CDR3 nucleotides: TGTGCCAGCAGCTTCGGACTAGCCGGGGAGCTGTTTTTT.

This clonotype was observed many times. The chain couples TRBV13 to TRBJ2-3, with 7 bases lining up with TRBD2. The germline gives CDR1 PRHDT, CDR2 FYEKMQ (reference sequence). J gave up 5 bases and V 1 base, and 12 bases lay outside the gene matches. The CDR3 spans 17 residues. The CDR3 loop is CASSLVRLAAPQDTQYF. The CDR3 nucleotides are TGTGCCAGCAGCTTAGTGCGGCTAGCGGCCCCCCAAGATACGCAGTATTTT.